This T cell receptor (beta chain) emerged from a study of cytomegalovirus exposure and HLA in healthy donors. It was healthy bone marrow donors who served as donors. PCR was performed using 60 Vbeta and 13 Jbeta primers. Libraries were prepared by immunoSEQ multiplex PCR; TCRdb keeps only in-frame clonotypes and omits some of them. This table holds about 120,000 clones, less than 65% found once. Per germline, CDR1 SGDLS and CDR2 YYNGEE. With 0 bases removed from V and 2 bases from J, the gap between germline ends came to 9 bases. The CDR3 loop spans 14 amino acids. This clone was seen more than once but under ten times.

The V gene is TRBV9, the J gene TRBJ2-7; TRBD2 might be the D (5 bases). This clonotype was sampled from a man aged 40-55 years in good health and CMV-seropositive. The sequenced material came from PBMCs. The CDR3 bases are TGTGCCAGCAGCGTAGGTCGGGGTACCTACGAGCAGTACTTC. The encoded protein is CASSVGRGTYEQYF.